The 30 T cell receptor beta chains below all came from one sample that was sequenced in a study of T cell repertoires in cytomegalovirus infection. TCRdb re-derived calls from the reads in MiXCR, one entry per CDR3 protein. This sample yields about 200,000 distinct CDR3 sequences, of which approximately 9.6% are seen a single time; about 4.6% belongs to the top ten. Specimen: PBMCs. The source is a human donor in good health (CMV status not recorded). Some clones in this sample may be carry-over from other donors' samples.

This clonotype showed up many times. The chain links TRBV6-2 or TRBV6-3 to TRBJ2-1; 7 positions agree with TRBD1. Trimming removed 6 bases from V and 6 bases from J; junction bases left unmatched: 11. CDR3 length equals 15 residues. Looked up from germline, CDR1 is MNHEY and CDR2 is SVGEGT. DNA of the CDR3: TGTGCCAGCAGGAGGGACAGCGGCGGTAGCAATGAGCAGTTCTTC. It is translated as CASRRDSGGSNEQFF.

This clonotype was observed at least ten times. This chain links TRBV6-1 with TRBJ2-7; no definite D call. Germline V lookup: CDR1 MNHNS, CDR2 SASEGT. V lost 3 bases and J 1 base, leaving 13 bases between the germline ends. The CDR3 consists of 15 residues. CDR3 sequence: CASSDMGTLSYEQYF. In DNA form, the CDR3 reads TGTGCCAGCAGTGACATGGGAACTCTTTCCTACGAGCAGTACTTC.

This clonotype was recorded at least ten times. The gene calls are TRBV7-6 and TRBJ2-4, with D perhaps matching TRBD2 (5 bases). Trimming pared 5 bases from V and 2 bases from J, leaving 22 bases between. Germline V gene lookup returns CDR1 SGHVS and CDR2 FNYEAQ. CDR3 length: 18 amino acids. The CDR3 DNA is TGTGCCAGCAGCCCATATCATGAGCGGTCCTTGTCCAAAAACATTCAGTACTTC. This codes for CASSPYHERSLSKNIQYF.

V gene TRBV5-4 combines with J gene TRBJ2-3, with TRBD2 identical over 11 bases. The CDR3 consists of 14 residues. CDR1 and CDR2 from the germline V gene are SGHNT and YYREEE (reference sequence). Trimming took 4 bases from V and 8 from J; bases not matched to a gene: 6. CDR3 bases: TGTGCCAGCAGCATAACTAGCGGGAGAGTTACGCAGTATTTT. This encodes CASSITSGRVTQYF.

This clonotype was observed a handful of times. The junction and the germline gene differ at one end; a read error may be behind it. V usage is TRBV5-3 and J usage is TRBJ1-2; the D is unclear. TRBV5-3 is recorded as an ORF, its role being uncertain. This CDR3 comprises 14 residues. DNA of the CDR3: TGTGCCAGCAGCTGGAGCCAGATAGACTATGGCTACACCTTC. This gives the protein CASSWSQIDYGYTF.

This clonotype was observed many times. The V gene is TRBV28, the J gene TRBJ1-2, with TRBD1 matching over 7 bases. The CDR3 covers 15 residues. The V segment lost 8 bases and the J segment 5 bases; nucleotides outside the gene matches: 14. Germline V gene data show CDR1 as MDHEN and CDR2 as SYDVKM. Here the CDR3 DNA reads TGTGCCAGCGGAGAGACAGGGCGAACACTATATGGCTACACCTTC. This translates into CASGETGRTLYGYTF.

This clonotype appeared a few times. CDR3 nucleotide sequence: TGCAGCGTTGATTCCGGACGACTGAACACTGAAGCTTTCTTT. This gives the protein CSVDSGRLNTEAFF. The chain joins TRBV29-1 to TRBJ1-1; D gene unclear. This CDR3 is 14 amino acids long. Trimming took 3 bases from V and 0 from J, leaving 11 bases between them. CDR1 is SQVTM, CDR2 ANQGSEA, per germline.

This chain uses TRBV20-1 with TRBJ2-7; D possibly uses TRBD1 or TRBD2 (5 bases each). The length of the CDR3 is 14 residues. V gave up 6 bases and J gave up 2 bases, with 17 bases separating them. Germline V gives CDR1 DFQATT, CDR2 SNEGSKA (reference sequence). CDR3 protein: CSARPGAQAYEQYF. In DNA, the CDR3 is TGCAGTGCCCGCCCCGGGGCGCAAGCCTACGAGCAGTACTTC.

This clonotype was counted at least ten times. The chain employs TRBV7-2 and TRBJ1-5, with 7 bases fitting TRBD1. Per germline, CDR1 SGHTA and CDR2 FQGNSA. This CDR3 has 16 residues. V lost 0 bases, J lost 6 bases, and 8 bases stayed unmatched. The CDR3 coding sequence is TGTGCCAGCAGCTTAGCCCCAGGGGGTGGGTTTCAGCCCCAGCATTTT. This encodes CASSLAPGGGFQPQHF. Full variable domain (missing parts from reference TRBV7-2 and TRBJ1-5): GAGVSQSPSNKVTEKGKDVELRCDPISGHTALYWYRQSLGQGLEFLIYFQGNSAPDKSGLPSDRFSAERTGGSVSTLTIQRTQQEDSAVYLCASSLAPGGGFQPQHFGDGTRLSIL.

Many counts were recorded for this clonotype. The chain couples TRBV20-1 to TRBJ1-5; no definite D call. V was pared by 5 bases and J by 3 bases, with 11 bases between. The CDR3 runs to 13 residues. From germline, CDR1 is DFQATT and CDR2 SNEGSKA (reference sequence). The CDR3 here is CSAWEGPNQPQHF. CDR3 bases: TGCAGTGCTTGGGAGGGCCCCAATCAGCCCCAGCATTTT.

Within the sample, this clonotype is medium-sized. The chain recombines TRBV27 with TRBJ2-1, with D maybe TRBD2 (5 bases). The germline V gene has CDR1 MNHEY and CDR2 SMNVEV (reference sequence). CDR3 length: 14 amino acids. Trimming took off 3 bases at V and 6 bases at J, with 12 bases between the two ends. The CDR3 spells CASSFSSVGNEQFF. The CDR3 coding sequence is TGTGCCAGCAGTTTTAGTAGCGTTGGCAATGAGCAGTTCTTC.

This clonotype was found a few times. This chain connects TRBV5-1 to TRBJ1-1; D not certain. This CDR3 has 13 residues. CDR1 is SGHRS, CDR2 YFSETQ, per germline. Trimming cost V 0 bases and J 6 bases, with 9 bases left between them. For the CDR3, the DNA is TGCGCCAGCAGCTTGGAGTCGAGCTCTGAAGCTTTCTTT. Its translation is CASSLESSSEAFF.

The chain links TRBV7-6 to TRBJ2-1; 8 nucleotides line up with TRBD2. Losses at the gene ends were 5 bases for V and 3 bases for J; bases not matched to a gene: 9. CDR3 length: 16 amino acids. CDR1 is SGHVS and CDR2 is FNYEAQ in the germline V gene. DNA of the CDR3: TGTGCCAGCAGCCCCCCCATAGCGGGACTCTACAATGAGCAGTTCTTC. It encodes CASSPPIAGLYNEQFF.

This clonotype has a count of ten or more. The chain is built from TRBV7-2 and TRBJ1-6; TRBD1 might be the D (6 bases). This CDR3 region has 15 residues. The V end lost 0 bases, the J end lost 10 bases, and 13 bases lay between the germline ends. The germline CDR1 and CDR2 sequences are SGHTA and FQGNSA. CDR3 sequence: CASSLAIRGQSPLHF. As DNA, the CDR3 is TGTGCCAGCAGCTTAGCGATACGGGGACAATCACCCCTCCACTTT.

This clonotype showed up many times. The chain links TRBV7-2 to TRBJ1-1; no reliable D call. The CDR3 is made up of 14 amino acids. Trimming left V 0 bases short and J 4 bases short, with 9 bases between. Germline V gene data show CDR1 as SGHTA and CDR2 as FQGNSA. Here the CDR3 DNA reads TGTGCCAGCAGCTTAGCGTCGGTCGGCACTGAAGCTTTCTTT. As protein: CASSLASVGTEAFF.

Only a few counts were recorded for this clonotype. The chain links TRBV20-1 to TRBJ1-6, with 8 bases aligning to TRBD1. V was clipped by 6 bases and J by 7 bases; unmatched bases: 11. The CDR3 is made up of 15 amino acids. Germline-derived CDR1 and CDR2 are DFQATT and SNEGSKA (reference sequence). CDR3 DNA: TGCAGTGCCCCACCCCCGACAGGGGAGAATTCACCCCTCCACTTT. This encodes CSAPPPTGENSPLHF.

The sample holds many counts of this clonotype. The V gene is TRBV12-3 or TRBV12-4, the J gene TRBJ1-1; TRBD1 matches 7 bases. J lost 4 bases, V lost 3 bases, and 8 bases had no gene match. This CDR3 comprises 15 residues. The chain's CDR3 is CASSFRPSGGTEAFF. The CDR3 nucleotides are TGTGCCAGCAGTTTCCGACCCTCAGGGGGCACTGAAGCTTTCTTT.

V is TRBV20-1 and J is TRBJ2-5; TRBD2 matches 8 bases. The CDR3 extends over 11 amino acids. Trimming at V came to 6 bases and at J to 7 bases, leaving 4 bases not matched to a gene. Germline CDR1 DFQATT, CDR2 SNEGSKA (reference sequence). The CDR3, as DNA: TGCAGTGCGGGACTAGGGAGGACCCAGTACTTC. It codes for CSAGLGRTQYF.

This clonotype was seen at least ten times. The rearrangement joins TRBV6-1 to TRBJ2-5; perhaps TRBD1 as D (6 bases). The V gene's germline CDR1 is MNHNS and CDR2 SASEGT. There are 14 residues in the CDR3. Trimming removed 5 bases at V and 5 bases at J, with 15 bases between. CDR3 nucleotide sequence: TGTGCCAGCAGTTCAGGGGTTTGGAGGGAGACCCAGTACTTC. Its protein product is CASSSGVWRETQYF.

This clonotype was detected ten times or more. This rearrangement joins TRBV7-2 to TRBJ2-1, with unresolved D. V was pared by 3 bases and J by 6 bases, with 9 bases between. This CDR3 has 13 amino acids. CDR1 is SGHTA, CDR2 FQGNSA, per germline. Here the CDR3 reads CASSLIFGNEQFF. For the CDR3, the DNA is TGTGCCAGCAGCTTGATCTTTGGCAATGAGCAGTTCTTC.

This clonotype was recorded a few times. The rearrangement uses TRBV5-1 and TRBJ1-1; D unresolved. From germline, CDR1 is SGHRS and CDR2 YFSETQ. This CDR3 spans 15 amino acids. Trimming stripped 0 bases from V and 1 base from J, with 10 bases between. The CDR3 DNA follows: TGCGCCAGCAGCTTGGTAGCTGATGGGAACACTGAAGCTTTCTTT. It yields the protein CASSLVADGNTEAFF.

The chain has TRBV7-9 and TRBJ2-5; 10 bases agree with TRBD2. The CDR3 length is 17 residues. V was pared by 5 bases and J by 4 bases, with 13 bases of the junction left unmatched. Germline V lookup: CDR1 SEHNR, CDR2 FQNEAQ (reference sequence). This CDR3 is CASSPELAGTWGETQYF. The CDR3 DNA is TGTGCCAGCAGCCCGGAACTAGCGGGGACATGGGGAGAGACCCAGTACTTC.

This clonotype has at least ten counts. This chain uses TRBV7-2 with TRBJ1-2, with D possibly TRBD1 on 5 matching bases. Germline values: CDR1 SGHTA, CDR2 FQGNSA. The V end was cut by 0 bases, the J end by 5 bases, with 10 bases between. The CDR3 has 14 residues. The CDR3 bases are TGTGCCAGCAGCTTAGCCGGGACGGATTATGGCTACACCTTC. Its translation is CASSLAGTDYGYTF.

This chain connects TRBV7-2 to TRBJ2-1; 10 nucleotides align to TRBD2. The germline CDR1 and CDR2 sequences are SGHTA and FQGNSA. The trim removed 5 bases at V and 5 bases at J, leaving 9 bases unmatched. This CDR3 has 16 amino acids. CDR3: CASSRGASGGHNEQFF. The DNA of the CDR3 is TGTGCCAGCAGCAGGGGAGCTAGCGGGGGACACAATGAGCAGTTCTTC. The full variable domain, completed using reference TRBV7-2 and TRBJ2-1, is GAGVSQSPSNKVTEKGKDVELRCDPISGHTALYWYRQSLGQGLEFLIYFQGNSAPDKSGLPSDRFSAERTGGSVSTLTIQRTQQEDSAVYLCASSRGASGGHNEQFFGPGTRLTVL.

This clonotype has just a few counts. The genes are TRBV6-6 and TRBJ1-5; the match to TRBD1 covers 7 bases. CDR1 is MNHNY, CDR2 SVGAGI, per germline (reference sequence). The CDR3 consists of 15 residues. J lost 0 bases, V lost 6 bases, and 5 bases had no gene match. CDR3: CASSPTGNSNQPQHF. CDR3 DNA sequence: TGTGCCAGCAGCCCGACAGGGAATAGCAATCAGCCCCAGCATTTT.

This clonotype was recorded at least ten times. The chain joins TRBV7-8 to TRBJ1-2; TRBD1 agrees at 7 bases. The CDR3 runs 15 residues. The trim removed 5 bases at V and 1 base at J, leaving 7 bases unmatched. Looked up from germline, CDR1 is SGHVS and CDR2 is FQNEAQ. The CDR3 is CASSQTGSGNYGYTF. DNA for the CDR3: TGTGCCAGCAGCCAGACAGGGTCCGGTAACTATGGCTACACCTTC.

At least ten counts were recorded for this clonotype. The rearrangement uses TRBV7-6 and TRBJ1-6; D uncertain. The germline gives CDR1 SGHVS, CDR2 FNYEAQ. Trimming removed 4 bases at V and 0 bases at J, with 7 bases between. The CDR3 runs to 15 residues. The CDR3 sequence: CASSSGFSYNSPLHF. The CDR3, as DNA: TGTGCCAGCAGCTCGGGATTCTCCTATAATTCACCCCTCCACTTT.

This clonotype was recorded many times. The CDR3 DNA follows: TGTGCCAGCAGTCTCTGGGGGGGGAATGGCGGGGAGCTGTTTTTT. Its protein is CASSLWGGNGGELFF. The chain couples TRBV28 to TRBJ2-2; 7 bases match TRBD2. The CDR3 loop spans 15 amino acids. Trimming cost V 5 bases and J 7 bases; bases outside gene matches: 10. Germline values: CDR1 MDHEN, CDR2 SYDVKM. Variable domain in full (rest from reference TRBV28 and TRBJ2-2): DVKVTQSSRYLVKRTGEKVFLECVQDMDHENMFWYRQDPGLGLRLIYFSYDVKMKEKGDIPEGYSVSREKKERFSLILESASTNQTSMYLCASSLWGGNGGELFFGEGSRLTVL.

This chain connects TRBV5-1 to TRBJ2-2, with 11 bases that match TRBD2. Trimming took 6 bases from V and 1 from J; bases not matched to a gene: 2. This CDR3 has 15 residues. Germline V gene lookup returns CDR1 SGHRS and CDR2 YFSETQ. The CDR3 here is CASNSGGVNTGELFF. DNA for the CDR3: TGCGCCAGCAATAGCGGGGGGGTGAACACCGGGGAGCTGTTTTTT.

This rearrangement joins TRBV9 to TRBJ2-3; a possible D gene is TRBD2 (7 bases). Germline CDR1 and CDR2: SGDLS and YYNGEE. The CDR3 contains 17 residues. The V end lost 3 bases, the J end lost 2 bases, and 19 bases lay between the germline ends. Here the CDR3 reads CASSAPGRGRITDTQYF. The DNA for the CDR3 is TGTGCCAGCAGCGCCCCGGGGAGGGGGAGGATCACAGATACGCAGTATTTT.